A selection of T cell receptor beta chains follows, all from one sample in a study of shared clonotypes between healthy human individuals. Produced via immunoSEQ multiplex PCR; TCRdb's table is partial and in-frame only. The sample yields about 1.5 million clones, around 95% seen once. The sample was naive CD4+ T cells sorted from blood. These receptor sequences come from a man aged 25-45 years in good health. Both conserved end residues are part of each CDR3. A D gene is named only where the DNA matches it firmly. A clone size is listed for some rows: how often the clone was seen (once, few, many), or a class if it is expanded.

NA	TRBV27	TRBJ1-5	NA	CASRGSNQPQHF	TGTGCCAGCAGGGGTAGCAATCAGCCCCAGCATTTT
NA	TRBV28	TRBJ2-1	NA	CASSLGGGSYNEQFF	TGTGCCAGCAGCCTAGGGGGAGGCTCCTACAATGAGCAGTTCTTC
NA	TRBV10-1	TRBJ2-7	NA	CASSLGSGGAYEQYF	TGCGCCAGCAGTCTAGGGAGCGGAGGGGCCTACGAGCAGTACTTC
NA	TRBV28	TRBJ1-2	TRBD1	CASSPGQVHGYTF	TGTGCCAGCAGTCCGGGACAGGTTCATGGCTACACCTTC
NA	TRBV6-6	TRBJ2-2	NA	CASSYLIGNTGELFF	TGTGCCAGCAGTTATCTTATCGGCAACACCGGGGAGCTGTTTTTT
NA	TRBV28	TRBJ2-1	TRBD2	CATGTSGSLSYNEQFF	TGTGCCACGGGGACTAGCGGGAGTCTTTCGTACAATGAGCAGTTCTTC
NA	TRBV5-1	TRBJ2-7	NA	CASSLPSGRFIEQYF	TGCGCCAGCAGCTTGCCTTCGGGGCGCTTCATCGAGCAGTACTTC
NA	TRBV5-1	TRBJ2-2	NA	CASAESGITGELFF	TGCGCCAGCGCCGAAAGCGGAATCACCGGGGAGCTGTTTTTT
NA	TRBV5-1	TRBJ1-3	NA	CASSRDGAYSGNTIYF	TGCGCCAGCAGCCGGGACGGGGCTTACTCTGGAAACACCATATATTTT
NA	TRBV7-9	TRBJ2-7	NA	CASSQGRVNEQYF	TGTGCCAGCAGCCAGGGGAGGGTGAACGAGCAGTACTTC
NA	TRBV10-2	TRBJ2-1	NA	CASSIVSYNEQFF	TGCGCCAGCAGCATCGTGTCCTACAATGAGCAGTTCTTC
once	TRBV10-2	TRBJ1-5	TRBD1	CASSAGTGFNQPQHF	TGCGCCAGCAGTGCCGGGACAGGGTTTAATCAGCCCCAGCATTTT
once	TRBV4-1	TRBJ2-2	NA	CASSQHGALRSVGELFF	TGCGCCAGCAGCCAACACGGAGCCCTCCGATCGGTCGGGGAGCTGTTTTTT
NA	TRBV18	TRBJ2-7	TRBD1	CASSPGTGYEQYF	TGTGCCAGCTCACCGGGGACAGGGTACGAGCAGTACTTC
NA	TRBV28	TRBJ1-2	NA	CASRTYREGHGYTF	TGTGCCAGCAGGACCTACAGGGAGGGACATGGCTACACCTTC